This T cell receptor (beta chain) was retrieved from a study of cytomegalovirus exposure and HLA in healthy donors. On this clone itself: Its antigen is as yet unknown.

This PCR relied on a set of 60 Vbeta primers and 13 Jbeta primers. Assay: immunoSEQ multiplex PCR; the TCRdb copy retains only in-frame clones and omits some. The sample contains 150,000 to 200,000 clones, about 81% of which appear only once. V lost 5 bases to trimming and J lost 4 bases; unmatched junction nucleotides: 6. Germline V gene data show CDR1 as SGHDT and CDR2 as YYEEEE. This CDR3 spans 13 amino acids. There were likely unrecorded immune exposures, though donors were nominally healthy when sampled. Study results and limitations: A likely sequencing artifact accounted for one observed cluster of highly shared sequence variants. Because they were indistinguishable, some V segments, including TRBV6-2 and TRBV6-3, were excluded.

What was sequenced was PBMCs. The chain couples TRBV5-6 to TRBJ2-7, with 7 bases that match TRBD1. The receptor was derived from a man in his forties in good health and CMV-seronegative. The CDR3 sequence is CASSPGQQYEQYF. The CDR3, as DNA: TGTGCCAGCAGTCCGGGACAGCAGTACGAGCAGTACTTC.